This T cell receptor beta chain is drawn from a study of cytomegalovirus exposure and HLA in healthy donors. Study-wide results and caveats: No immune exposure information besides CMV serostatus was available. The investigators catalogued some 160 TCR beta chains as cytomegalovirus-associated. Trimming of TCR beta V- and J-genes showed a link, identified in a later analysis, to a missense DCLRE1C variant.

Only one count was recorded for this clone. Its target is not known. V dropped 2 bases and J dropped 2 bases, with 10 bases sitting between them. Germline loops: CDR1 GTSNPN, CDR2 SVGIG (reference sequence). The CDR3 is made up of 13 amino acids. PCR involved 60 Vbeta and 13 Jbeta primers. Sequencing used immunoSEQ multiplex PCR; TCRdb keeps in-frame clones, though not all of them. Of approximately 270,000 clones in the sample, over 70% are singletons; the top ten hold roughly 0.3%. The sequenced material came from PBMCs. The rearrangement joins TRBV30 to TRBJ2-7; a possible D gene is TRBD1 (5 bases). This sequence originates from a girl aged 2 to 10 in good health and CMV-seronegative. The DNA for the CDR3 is TGTGCCTGGAGTTGGGGCAGGGCCTACGAGCAGTACTTC. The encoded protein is CAWSWGRAYEQYF.